This TCR beta chain comes out of a study of cytomegalovirus exposure and HLA in healthy donors. In the study overall: There were some 410 genotyped donors. Of these, 81% fell in the genetic ancestry cluster associated with self-reported Caucasian donors.

Germline V lookup: CDR1 MNHNY, CDR2 SVGAGI (reference sequence). This CDR3 has 11 amino acids. Trimming took off 11 bases at V and 5 bases at J, with 13 bases between the two ends. With respect to this clone: Its antigen is unknown.

The PCR contained 60 Vbeta and 13 Jbeta primers. This table comes from immunoSEQ multiplex PCR, and its TCRdb copy is limited to in-frame clones, with some not included. This sample has 150,000 to 200,000 clones, with around 84% found just once. Overall study findings and caveats: An ancestry cluster, one associated with Asian ancestry, reportedly showed fewer N-insertions than the roughly 670-donor mean in a later analysis. Common viral pathogens were later found to be apparently linked to several of the most significant clusters. Solely CMV serostatus was available to characterize immune exposure.

This receptor was obtained from a male donor in good health and CMV-seropositive. Sequencing was performed on PBMCs. This rearrangement joins TRBV6-6 to TRBJ2-7; D ambiguous. This chain's CDR3 is CAPRGWHEQYF. CDR3 in DNA: TGTGCCCCCCGTGGCTGGCACGAGCAGTACTTC.